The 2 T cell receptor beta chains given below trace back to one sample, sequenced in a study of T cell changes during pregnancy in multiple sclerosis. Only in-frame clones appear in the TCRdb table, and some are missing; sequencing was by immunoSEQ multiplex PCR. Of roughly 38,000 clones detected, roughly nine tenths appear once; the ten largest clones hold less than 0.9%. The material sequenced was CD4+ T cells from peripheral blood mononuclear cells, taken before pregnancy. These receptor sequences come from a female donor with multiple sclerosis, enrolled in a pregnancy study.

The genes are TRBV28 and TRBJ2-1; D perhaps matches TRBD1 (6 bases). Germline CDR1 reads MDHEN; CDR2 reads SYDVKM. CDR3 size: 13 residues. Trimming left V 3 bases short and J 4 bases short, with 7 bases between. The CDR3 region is CASSFQGYNEQFF. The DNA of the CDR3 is TGTGCCAGCAGTTTTCAGGGGTACAATGAGCAGTTCTTC.

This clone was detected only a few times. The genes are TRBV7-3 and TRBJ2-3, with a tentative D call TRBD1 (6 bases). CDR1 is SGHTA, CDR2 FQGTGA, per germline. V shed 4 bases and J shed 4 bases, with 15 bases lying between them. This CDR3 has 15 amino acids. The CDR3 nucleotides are TGTGCCAGCAGCTCTACAGGGTCAAGGGCAGATACGCAGTATTTT. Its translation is CASSSTGSRADTQYF. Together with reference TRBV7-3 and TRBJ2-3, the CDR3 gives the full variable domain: GAGVSQTPSNKVTEKGKYVELRCDPISGHTALYWYRQSLGQGPEFLIYFQGTGAADDSGLPNDRFFAVRPEGSVSTLKIQRTERGDSAVYLCASSSTGSRADTQYFGPGTRLTVL.